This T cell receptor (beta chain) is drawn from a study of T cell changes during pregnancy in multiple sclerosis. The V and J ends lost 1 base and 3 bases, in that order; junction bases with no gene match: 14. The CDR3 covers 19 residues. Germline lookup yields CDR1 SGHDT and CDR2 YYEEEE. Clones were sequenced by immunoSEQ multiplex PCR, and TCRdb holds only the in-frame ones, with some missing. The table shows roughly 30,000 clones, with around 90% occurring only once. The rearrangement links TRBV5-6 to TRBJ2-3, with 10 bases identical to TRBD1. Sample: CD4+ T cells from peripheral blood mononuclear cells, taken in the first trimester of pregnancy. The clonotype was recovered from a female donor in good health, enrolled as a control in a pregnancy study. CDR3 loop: CASSLLGQGSNGETDTQYF. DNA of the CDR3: TGTGCCAGCAGCTTGTTGGGACAGGGGTCGAATGGGGAGACAGATACGCAGTATTTT.